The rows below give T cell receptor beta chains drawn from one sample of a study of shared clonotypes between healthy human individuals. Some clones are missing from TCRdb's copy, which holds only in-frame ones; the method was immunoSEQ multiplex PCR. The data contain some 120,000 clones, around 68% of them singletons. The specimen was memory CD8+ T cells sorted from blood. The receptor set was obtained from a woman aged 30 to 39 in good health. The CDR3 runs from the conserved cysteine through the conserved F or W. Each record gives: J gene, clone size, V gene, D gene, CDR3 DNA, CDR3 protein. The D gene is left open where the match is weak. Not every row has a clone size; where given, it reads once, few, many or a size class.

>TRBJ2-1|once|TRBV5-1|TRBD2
TGCGCCAGCAGCTTGAACCAGCGCGGGAGGGTTAATGAGCAGTTCTTC
CASSLNQRGRVNEQFF
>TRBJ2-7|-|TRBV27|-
TGTGCCAGCAGTTATGGGGGTTCCTACGAGCAGTACTTC
CASSYGGSYEQYF
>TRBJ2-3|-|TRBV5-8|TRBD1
TGTGCCAGCAGCTCACCGGGACAGGGGGCAACAGATACGCAGTATTTT
CASSSPGQGATDTQYF
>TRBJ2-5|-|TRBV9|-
TGTGCCAGCAGCGTAGGTGGGACCCAAGAGACCCAGTACTTC
CASSVGGTQETQYF
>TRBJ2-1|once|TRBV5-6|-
TGTGCCAGCACACGGGGTGGTAACAATGAGCAGTTCTTC
CASTRGGNNEQFF
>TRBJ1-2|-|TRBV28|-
TGTGCCAGCAATCCCCTTGGCAGGCCTTATGGCTACACCTTC
CASNPLGRPYGYTF
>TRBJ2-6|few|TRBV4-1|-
TGCGCCAGCAGCCAAACGAGGGGCTCTGGGGCCAACGTCCTGACTTTC
CASSQTRGSGANVLTF
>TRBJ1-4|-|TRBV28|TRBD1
TGTGCCACCTCCGAACGGGGGACAGGGGTAGATGAAAAACTGTTTTTT
CATSERGTGVDEKLFF
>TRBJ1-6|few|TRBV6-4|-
TGTGCCAGCAGTGTGGAGGACGGGGATTTTCGGGCCCTCCACTTT
CASSVEDGDFRALHF
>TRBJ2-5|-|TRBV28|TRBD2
TGTGCCAGCAGTTCCGGACTAGCGGGCCTACAAGAGACCCAGTACTTC
CASSSGLAGLQETQYF
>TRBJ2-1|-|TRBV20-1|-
TGCAGTGCTAACGGGCCCACAGCGCAGTTCTTC
CSANGPTAQFF
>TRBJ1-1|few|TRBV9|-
TGTGCCAGCAGCGTGGGGGGTATGAACACTGAAGCTTTCTTT
CASSVGGMNTEAFF
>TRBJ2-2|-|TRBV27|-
TGTGCCAGCAGTTTAATGGAGACCGGGGAGCTGTTTTTT
CASSLMETGELFF
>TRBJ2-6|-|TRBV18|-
TGTGCCAGCTCACCGGTCGAGGGGGGCGCGGGGGCCAACGTCCTGACTTTC
CASSPVEGGAGANVLTF
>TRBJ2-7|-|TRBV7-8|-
TGTGCCAGCAGCTTAGCTCGGCAGGGGGGCTCCTACGAGCAGTACTTC
CASSLARQGGSYEQYF
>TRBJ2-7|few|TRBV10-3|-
TGTGCCATCAGTGAGAGGGTCGAAGTCGAGCAGTACTTC
CAISERVEVEQYF
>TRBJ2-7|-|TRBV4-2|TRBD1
TGTGCCAGCAGCCAAGAGGGACAGGGGGTTCGAGAGCAGTACTTC
CASSQEGQGVREQYF
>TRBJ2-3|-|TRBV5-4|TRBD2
TGTGCCAGCAGGGCGGGAGTCTCAGATACGCAGTATTTT
CASRAGVSDTQYF
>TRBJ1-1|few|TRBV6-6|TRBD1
TGTGCCAGCAGTTTGACAGGGGGAGGCACTGAAGCTTTCTTT
CASSLTGGGTEAFF
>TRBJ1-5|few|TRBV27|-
TGTGCCAGCAGTTCGTCAGCCGGGACCCTATGGCCCCAGCATTTT
CASSSSAGTLWPQHF
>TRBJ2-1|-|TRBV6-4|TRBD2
TGTGCCAGCACATCCGAGGGGACTAGCGGCTACAATGAGCAGTTCTTC
CASTSEGTSGYNEQFF
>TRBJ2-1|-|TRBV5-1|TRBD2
TGCGCCAGCAGCGCGACTAGCGGGAGTTACAATGAGCAGTTCTTC
CASSATSGSYNEQFF
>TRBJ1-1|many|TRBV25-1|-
TGTGCCAGCAGTGAAGTGGCGGTAGGCACTGAAGCTTTCTTT
CASSEVAVGTEAFF
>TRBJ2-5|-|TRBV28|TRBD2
TGTGCCAGCAGTTTATATCAGGGAGGGGTTGGAGAGACCCAGTACTTC
CASSLYQGGVGETQYF
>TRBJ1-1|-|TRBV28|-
TGTGCCAGTACTGGTTCCAGCCACGTCTTT
CASTGSSHVF
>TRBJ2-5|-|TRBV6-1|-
TGTGCCAGCAGTGAAGTGGGAACCCCCCCCGAGACCCAGTACTTC
CASSEVGTPPETQYF
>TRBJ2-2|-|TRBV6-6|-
TGTGCCAGCAGTGACCAGAGAGGCGGGGAGCTGTTTTTT
CASSDQRGGELFF
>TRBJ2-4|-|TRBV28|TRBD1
TGTGCCAGCAGTGAGAGGACAGGGTGGGGCAAAAACATTCAGTACTTC
CASSERTGWGKNIQYF
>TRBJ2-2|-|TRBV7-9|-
TGTGCCAGCTTCAAGGGGAACACCGGGGAGCTGTTTTTT
CASFKGNTGELFF
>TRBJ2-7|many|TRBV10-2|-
TGCGCCAGCAGTGAGTCCTGGGGACCCTACGAGCAGTACTTC
CASSESWGPYEQYF
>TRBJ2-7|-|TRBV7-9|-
TGTGCCAGCAGCTTCGGGGCCACTAGCTACGAGCAGTACTTC
CASSFGATSYEQYF
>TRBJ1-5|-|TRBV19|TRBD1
TGTGCCAGTAGTAGCATGACAGGGGGCGCCCAGCCCCAGCATTTT
CASSSMTGGAQPQHF
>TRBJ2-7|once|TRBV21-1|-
TGTGCCAGCAGCAACCGGGACACCTACGAGCAGTACTTC
CASSNRDTYEQYF
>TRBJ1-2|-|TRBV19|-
TGTGCCAGTAGTATCGGGGGAAACGTTGATGGCTACACCTTC
CASSIGGNVDGYTF
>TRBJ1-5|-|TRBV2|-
TGTGCCAGCAGTGAAGTGGCGGATCAGCCCCAGCATTTT
CASSEVADQPQHF
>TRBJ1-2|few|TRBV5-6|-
TGTGCCAGCAGCTTGGGAGAGTCCGGGGCGGTCTACACCTTC
CASSLGESGAVYTF
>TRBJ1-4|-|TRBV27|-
TGTGCCAGCAGTTTAATACACTCCCTCGCGGATGAAAAACTGTTTTTT
CASSLIHSLADEKLFF
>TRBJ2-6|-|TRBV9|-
TGTGCCAGCAGCTCCGCAGTGGGGAGTCTGCTTACTGGGGCCAACGTCCTAACTTTC
CASSSAVGSLLTGANVLTF
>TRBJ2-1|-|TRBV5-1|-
TGCGCCAGCAAGGGGGGGGGCTTTAGCTCCTACAATGAGCAGTTCTTC
CASKGGGFSSYNEQFF
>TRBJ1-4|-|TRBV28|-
TGTGCCAGCAGAAGGGGAGCGGAAGATGAGAATGAAAAACTGTTTTTT
CASRRGAEDENEKLFF
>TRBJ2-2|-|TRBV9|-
TGTGCCAGCAGCGTAGTTCGCACCGGGGAGCTGTTTTTT
CASSVVRTGELFF
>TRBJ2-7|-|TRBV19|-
TGTGCCAGCGAAGACAGATCCGGCGCGTCCGAGCAGTACTTC
CASEDRSGASEQYF
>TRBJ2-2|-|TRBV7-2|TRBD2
TGTGCCAGCAGTCCACTAGCGGGGGGCTTTACGGGCGGGGAGCTGTTTTTT
CASSPLAGGFTGGELFF
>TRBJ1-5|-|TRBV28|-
TGTGCCAGCAGCTCACATCCTGGGGGTCAGCCCCAGCATTTT
CASSSHPGGQPQHF
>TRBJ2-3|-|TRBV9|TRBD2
TGTGCCAGCAGCGTAGCCGGTAGCGGGGTCGATACGCAGTATTTT
CASSVAGSGVDTQYF